The 18 T cell receptor beta chains in this list originate from one sample, sequenced in a study of vaccination effects on CD4 cells after COVID-19. These receptors have no identified antigens. TCRdb keeps only in-frame clones here, not all; method: immunoSEQ multiplex PCR. The sample consists of about 51,000 clones, roughly 72% of them appearing once. When around 10 days of culture had elapsed, CD4+ T cells were isolated. The specimen comprised CD4+ T cells from PBMCs cultured without peptide, sampled before COVID-19 vaccination. These receptors were collected from a human donor who had a prior SARS-CoV-2 infection.

The CDR3 DNA is TGCGCCAGCAGCCAAGAAGCACGTAGCTCCTACGAGCAGTACTTC. It is translated as CASSQEARSSYEQYF. The J gene is TRBJ2-7, the V gene TRBV4-3; D is unresolved. This CDR3 has 15 amino acids. Germline CDR1 reads LGHNA; CDR2 reads YSLEER. Trimming left V 0 bases short and J 0 bases short, with 9 bases between.

The V call is TRBV4-2, the J call TRBJ2-7; the D gene is possibly TRBD2 (6 bases). The CDR3 totals 14 residues. Germline lookup yields CDR1 LGHNA and CDR2 YNFKEQ. The germline V and J ends were trimmed by 5 bases and 7 bases, with 18 bases remaining between them. The CDR3: CASSRGSTSGEQYF. The CDR3 nucleotides read TGTGCCAGCAGCAGGGGTAGTACGAGCGGGGAGCAGTACTTC.

In this sample, this clone turned up once. CDR3 DNA sequence: TGTGCCAGCAGCCCGGGGGGCAAGAACACTGAAGCTTTCTTT. This gives the protein CASSPGGKNTEAFF. The chain is built from TRBV5-4 and TRBJ1-1, with a possible D match to TRBD1 (6 bases). CDR3 length equals 14 residues. CDR1 and CDR2 from the germline V gene are SGHNT and YYREEE (reference sequence). V dropped 4 bases and J dropped 1 base, with 11 bases sitting between them.

The gene calls are TRBV5-4 and TRBJ2-3; D is ambiguous. Germline V gene lookup returns CDR1 SGHNT and CDR2 YYREEE (reference sequence). The CDR3 consists of 14 residues. V dropped 4 bases and J dropped 1 base, with 10 bases sitting between them. Here the CDR3 reads CASSQFGGTDTQYF. As DNA, the CDR3 is TGTGCCAGCAGCCAGTTTGGTGGCACAGATACGCAGTATTTT.

The chain employs TRBV13 and TRBJ2-5; D gene ambiguous. Germline values: CDR1 PRHDT, CDR2 FYEKMQ (reference sequence). V lost 0 bases, J lost 3 bases, and 8 bases lay in between. The CDR3 spans 14 residues. The CDR3 protein is CASSLGFGEETQYF. CDR3 bases: TGTGCCAGCAGCTTAGGATTCGGCGAAGAGACCCAGTACTTC.

The chain is built from TRBV7-2 and TRBJ2-7; TRBD1 or TRBD2 may be the D gene (5 bases each). The length of the CDR3 is 14 residues. V dropped 3 bases and J dropped 8 bases, with 17 bases sitting between them. Germline values: CDR1 SGHTA, CDR2 FQGNSA. CDR3: CASSFGQLGTKQYF. Here the CDR3 DNA reads TGTGCCAGCAGCTTCGGGCAGCTAGGGACGAAGCAGTACTTC.

This clone has a single count. The chain carries TRBV5-4 and TRBJ1-2, with D hard to call. The V and J ends lost 0 bases and 2 bases respectively, with 5 bases between them. This CDR3 contains 13 residues. Germline V gene lookup returns CDR1 SGHNT and CDR2 YYREEE (reference sequence). The CDR3 here is CASSLDPNYGYTF. CDR3 DNA: TGTGCCAGCAGCTTGGACCCCAACTATGGCTACACCTTC. The full variable domain, rest sourced from reference TRBV5-4 and TRBJ1-2, is ETGVTQSPTHLIKTRGQQVTLRCSSQSGHNTVSWYQQALGQGPQFIFQYYREEENGRGNFPPRFSGLQFPNYSSELNVNALELDDSALYLCASSLDPNYGYTFGSGTRLTVV.

The genes are TRBV6-5 and TRBJ2-2; perhaps TRBD1 as D (6 bases). The CDR3 has 15 residues. The V end lost 7 bases, the J end lost 7 bases, and 19 bases lay between the germline ends. Germline V gene data show CDR1 as MNHEY and CDR2 as SVGAGI. CDR3 amino acids: CASTRGRTHHGELFF. The CDR3 DNA reads TGTGCCAGCACCAGGGGTCGCACACACCACGGGGAGCTGTTTTTT.

The chain uses TRBV5-1 and TRBJ2-3; D might be TRBD2 (6 bases). The germline CDR1 and CDR2 sequences are SGHRS and YFSETQ. Trimming stripped 4 bases from V and 6 bases from J, with 15 bases between. The CDR3 has 14 amino acids. This CDR3 reads CASSGGPREDTQYF. The CDR3 DNA reads as TGCGCCAGCAGCGGGGGACCACGGGAGGATACGCAGTATTTT.

This chain joins TRBV6-5 and TRBJ1-4, with D hard to call. This CDR3 has 11 amino acids. V dropped 8 bases and J dropped 4 bases, with 5 bases sitting between them. The germline CDR1 and CDR2 sequences are MNHEY and SVGAGI. CDR3 loop: CASGNNEKLFF. The DNA for the CDR3 is TGTGCCAGCGGAAATAATGAAAAACTGTTTTTT.

The chain carries TRBV2 and TRBJ1-1; 8 bases are a match to TRBD1. The V gene's germline CDR1 is SNHLY and CDR2 FYNNEI. V shed 6 bases and J 1 base; nucleotides not matched to a gene: 13. The CDR3 consists of 17 residues. The CDR3 protein is CASRDDRGFGENTEAFF. In nucleotides, the CDR3 is TGTGCCAGCAGGGACGACAGGGGCTTCGGTGAGAACACTGAAGCTTTCTTT.

The V and J genes are TRBV5-1 and TRBJ2-1; tentative D call: TRBD2 (7 bases). There are 14 residues in the CDR3. V was pared by 0 bases and J by 8 bases, with 12 bases between. In germline, CDR1 is SGHRS, CDR2 YFSETQ. The CDR3 sequence is CASSLVGGLYEQFF. CDR3 coding DNA: TGCGCCAGCAGCTTGGTGGGGGGGCTCTATGAGCAGTTCTTC.

The chain is built from TRBV3-1 (or the pseudogene TRBV3-2) and TRBJ2-7; either TRBD1 or TRBD2 may fit D (7 bases each). The CDR3 sequence is 15 residues long. The V and J ends lost 1 base and 2 bases respectively, with 12 bases between them. The germline V gene encodes CDR1 LGHDT and CDR2 YNNKEL (reference sequence). The CDR3 bases are TGTGCCAGCAGCCAAGGCGCAGGGGGGGCCTACGAGCAGTACTTC. Its protein is CASSQGAGGAYEQYF.

This clone was counted between two and nine times. The CDR3 region has the DNA TGTGCCAGCAGCGCCCTCCGGGTCGTGAACTATGGCTACACCTTC. It codes for CASSALRVVNYGYTF. V usage is TRBV7-9 and J usage is TRBJ1-2; D gene ambiguous. The V end was cut by 5 bases, the J end by 2 bases, with 15 bases between. CDR1 is SEHNR and CDR2 is FQNEAQ in the germline V gene (reference sequence). The CDR3 is 15 residues long. The full variable domain, rest sourced from reference TRBV7-9 and TRBJ1-2, is DTGVSQNPRHKITKRGQNVTFRCDPISEHNRLYWYRQTLGQGPEFLTYFQNEAQLEKSRLLSDRFSAERPKGSFSTLEIQRTEQGDSAMYLCASSALRVVNYGYTFGSGTRLTVV.

V is TRBV20-1 and J is TRBJ2-7, with a possible D match to TRBD1 (6 bases). CDR1 and CDR2 from the germline V gene are DFQATT and SNEGSKA (reference sequence). The CDR3 sequence is 12 residues long. The germline V and J ends were trimmed by 3 bases and 4 bases, with 10 bases remaining between them. Here the CDR3 DNA reads TGCAGTGCTAGTCTACAGGGATACGAGCAGTACTTC. It is translated as CSASLQGYEQYF.

The CDR3 nucleotides read TGCGCCAGCAGCTTGGGGACTCAAGAGACCCAGTACTTC. It encodes CASSLGTQETQYF. This chain links TRBV5-1 with TRBJ2-5; a weak D match, TRBD2 (5 bases). In germline, CDR1 is SGHRS, CDR2 YFSETQ. This CDR3 has 13 residues. Trimming stripped 0 bases from V and 2 bases from J, with 5 bases between.

This clone has only one observation. The genes are TRBV4-3 and TRBJ1-1; no firm D call. The germline V gene encodes CDR1 LGHNA and CDR2 YSLEER. The length of the CDR3 is 13 residues. V gave up 1 base and J gave up 2 bases, with 5 bases separating them. This CDR3 is CASSQAHNTEAFF. The DNA of the CDR3 is TGCGCCAGCAGCCAAGCCCACAACACTGAAGCTTTCTTT.

A few counts support this clone. Here the CDR3 reads CASRLQTGRASYEQYF. Written as DNA, the CDR3 is TGTGCAAGTCGCTTGCAGACAGGACGAGCCTCCTACGAGCAGTACTTC. The gene calls are TRBV12-2 and TRBJ2-7; the table's D call, TRBD1, was not checked against the DNA. TRBV12-2 is described as a pseudogene. The CDR3 extends over 16 amino acids.